Here is one T cell receptor beta chain with its context. No antigen is known for it. The data stem from a study of PD-1 blockade in classical Hodgkin lymphoma. Whole-study results and caveats: Healthy donors were reported to have higher baseline TCR diversity than newly diagnosed patients. Complete responders entered with baseline diversity on par with newly diagnosed patients, the results showed.

All the patients suffered relapse after autologous stem cell transplantation, and brentuximab vedotin exposure differed. Best overall response was complete response, partial response or progressive disease in these relapsed/refractory classical Hodgkin lymphoma patients. Using immunoSEQ multiplex PCR, the repertoire was profiled, and TCRdb retains in-frame clones only, with some absent. Of 19,000 or so clones listed, over 70% are singletons. The J segment lost 3 bases and the V segment lost 2 bases, leaving 8 bases of the junction unmatched. The germline CDR1 and CDR2 sequences are SGHRS and YFSETQ. The CDR3 totals 15 residues.

The material was peripheral blood mononuclear cells (PBMCs), obtained at baseline. This clonotype originated in a human donor with classical Hodgkin lymphoma. J is TRBJ2-7 and V is TRBV5-1; 7 bases are a match to TRBD2. DNA for the CDR3: TGCGCCAGCAGCTTAGAAGCGGGACCCTTCTACGAGCAGTACTTC. Translation: CASSLEAGPFYEQYF.